Listed below are T cell receptor beta chains from one sample, sequenced in a study of shared clonotypes between healthy human individuals. The data were produced by immunoSEQ multiplex PCR, yet TCRdb's version contains in-frame clones alone and is incomplete. The table lists 400,000 to 500,000 clones, about 80% of them singletons, with less than 15% in the top ten. Source material: PBMCs. The receptors shown here come from a middle-aged woman in good health. Some clones in this sample may be carry-over from other donors' samples. Each CDR3 is given with its conserved first and last residue. Fields, in order: clone size, D gene, J gene, CDR3 length, V gene, CDR3 DNA, CDR3 protein. The D gene is left open where the match is weak. Clone size is not always given. Where it is, it says once, few, many or a class for expanded clones.

>many|NA|TRBJ1-6|14|TRBV30
TGTGCCTGGCAGGTGGGGACCGAGAATTCACCCCTCCACTTT
CAWQVGTENSPLHF
>NA|NA|TRBJ2-4|14|TRBV18
TGTGCCAGCTCGGGGAGCGGAGGGGAAAACATTCAGTACTTC
CASSGSGGENIQYF
>NA|NA|TRBJ2-6|16|TRBV28
TGTGCCAGCAGTTCCACTGTGAACTCTGGGGCCAACGTCCTGACTTTC
CASSSTVNSGANVLTF
>NA|TRBD1|TRBJ1-4|15|TRBV5-8
TGTGCCAGCACCCTTCGGACAGGGATAAATGAAAAACTGTTTTTT
CASTLRTGINEKLFF
>NA|NA|TRBJ2-1|13|TRBV5-1
TGCGCCAGCAGCTTGCGTACTTACAATGAGCAGTTCTTC
CASSLRTYNEQFF
>once|NA|TRBJ2-3|19|TRBV4-1
TGCGCCAGCAGCGGCGTAGGGCGAGCCCCGCGGCCTGGCACAGATACGCAGTATTTT
CASSGVGRAPRPGTDTQYF
>many|NA|TRBJ1-2|12|TRBV28
TGTGCCAGCAGTTTACTAGGGGTTGGCTACACCTTC
CASSLLGVGYTF
>few|TRBD1|TRBJ1-5|14|TRBV6-5
TGTGCCAGCGGCCATCGGGACAGGGGTCAGCCCCAGCATTTT
CASGHRDRGQPQHF
>NA|TRBD2|TRBJ2-2|15|TRBV9
TGTGCCAGCAGCGCGACTAGCGGGAGGACCGGGGAGCTGTTTTTT
CASSATSGRTGELFF
>NA|NA|TRBJ1-6|13|TRBV30
TGTGCCTGGAGTGGGACCTCCAATTGGGCCCTCCACTTT
CAWSGTSNWALHF
>NA|TRBD2|TRBJ2-2|16|TRBV7-2
TGTGCCAGCAGCTTAGCCGCGGGAGGAAACACCGGGGAGCTGTTTTTT
CASSLAAGGNTGELFF
>NA|NA|TRBJ1-5|16|TRBV30
TGTGCCTGGAGTGTGATGGGGGCGTCTTGGAATCAGCCCCAGCATTTT
CAWSVMGASWNQPQHF
>NA|NA|TRBJ2-5|14|TRBV9
TGTGCCAGCAGCTACCGGGGCCTCCAAGAGACCCAGTACTTC
CASSYRGLQETQYF
>many|TRBD1|TRBJ1-2|14|TRBV5-1
TGCGCCAGCAGCAGGGGACAGGATAACTATGGCTACACCTTC
CASSRGQDNYGYTF
>NA|NA|TRBJ2-2|17|TRBV18
TGTGCCAGCTCACCACCCGGGTGGGCAACAGGGACCGGGGAGCTGTTTTTT
CASSPPGWATGTGELFF
>NA|NA|TRBJ1-1|13|TRBV27
TGTGCCAGCAGTGTACAGAGGAACACTGAAGCTTTCTTT
CASSVQRNTEAFF
>NA|TRBD1|TRBJ2-2|16|TRBV7-2
TGTGCCAGCAGCGACATCCGGGACAGGGCCACCGGGGAGCTGTTTTTT
CASSDIRDRATGELFF
>NA|NA|TRBJ2-1|16|TRBV10-2
TGCGCCAGCGGGGGGGCGACGGTCGGCTCCTACAATGAGCAGTTCTTC
CASGGATVGSYNEQFF
>NA|NA|TRBJ1-3|15|TRBV29-1
TGCAGCGTTGGGGCCCCTGGCAGCTCTGGAAACACCATATATTTT
CSVGAPGSSGNTIYF
>NA|TRBD2|TRBJ2-5|14|TRBV5-4
TGTGCCAGCAGCCTCCGGGACTATCAAGAGACCCAGTACTTC
CASSLRDYQETQYF
>NA|NA|TRBJ2-5|15|TRBV14
TGTGCCAGCAGCCAAGGCCGAGCGTTCCAAGAGACCCAGTACTTC
CASSQGRAFQETQYF
>NA|NA|TRBJ1-5|13|TRBV30
TGTGCCTTTGCTACAGGCTTTGGACAGCCCCAGCATTTT
CAFATGFGQPQHF
>NA|TRBD2|TRBJ2-1|14|TRBV5-1
TGCGCCAGCAGCGGAGGCGGGGGTCCAAGGGAGCAGTTCTTC
CASSGGGGPREQFF
>NA|TRBD2|TRBJ2-4|19|TRBV7-2
TGTGCCAGCAGCTTATCCCCCTTTACTAGCGGGAGGGCCAAAAACATTCAGTACTTC
CASSLSPFTSGRAKNIQYF
>few|NA|TRBJ2-7|15|TRBV10-3
TGTGCCATCAGTGACCCAGGGGGAGGCTCCTACGAGCAGTACTTC
CAISDPGGGSYEQYF
>few|NA|TRBJ1-2|11|TRBV29-1
TGCAGCGTTGGCACTAACTATGGCTACACCTTC
CSVGTNYGYTF
>NA|NA|TRBJ2-1|12|TRBV12-5
TGTGCTAGTGGTTTGGCCATTAATGAGCAGTTCTTC
CASGLAINEQFF
>NA|NA|TRBJ1-2|13|TRBV30
TGTGCCTGGAGTGGGGGCGGGACCGCGGTTTACACCTTC
CAWSGGGTAVYTF
>NA|TRBD1|TRBJ2-2|15|TRBV9
TGTGCCAGCAGCGGCCGGGACAGGGTATCCGGGGAGCTGTTTTTT
CASSGRDRVSGELFF
>NA|TRBD2|TRBJ2-1|18|TRBV5-1
TGCGCCAGCAGCTTGAGTGGTAGCGGGACACCATCCTACAATGAGCAGTTCTTC
CASSLSGSGTPSYNEQFF
>few|TRBD1|TRBJ1-5|11|TRBV28
TGTGCCAGCAGAAAAGACAGGGTGTATCATTTT
CASRKDRVYHF
>NA|NA|TRBJ2-3|12|TRBV2
TGTGCCAGCAGGGGTCGCACAGATACGCAGTATTTT
CASRGRTDTQYF
>NA|TRBD2|TRBJ2-1|13|TRBV11-3
TGTGCCAGCAGTGGGACTAGCTTCGATGAGCAGTTCTTC
CASSGTSFDEQFF
>NA|TRBD1|TRBJ2-2|14|TRBV5-1
TGCGCCAGCAGGGCAGGGGGTATCACCGGGGAGCTGTTTTTT
CASRAGGITGELFF
>NA|NA|TRBJ1-1|14|TRBV15
TGTGCCACCAGACGCGGGGCAGGGAGATTTGAAGCTTTCTTT
CATRRGAGRFEAFF
>NA|TRBD2|TRBJ2-7|16|TRBV18
TGTGCCAGCTCACCCCAGGGGACTAGCGGGAGTGGGGAGCAGTACTTC
CASSPQGTSGSGEQYF
>once|NA|TRBJ2-1|14|TRBV19
TGTGCCAGTAGTATTCCCGGGAGAGGGAATGAGCAGTTCTTC
CASSIPGRGNEQFF
>NA|TRBD1|TRBJ2-7|16|TRBV5-8
TGTGCCAGCAGCGCTATCCCCTCGACAGGGTCCTACGAGCAGTACTTC
CASSAIPSTGSYEQYF
>many|TRBD1|TRBJ2-2|16|TRBV7-9
TGTGCCAGCAGCCCTCCGACAGGGGGCTCCACCGGGGAGCTGTTTTTT
CASSPPTGGSTGELFF
>NA|TRBD1|TRBJ2-2|13|TRBV18
TGTGCCGGCGGGACAGGGAACACCGGGGAGCTGTTTTTT
CAGGTGNTGELFF
>NA|NA|TRBJ1-1|13|TRBV11-3
TGTGCCAGCAGCTTAGGCCCGGATAGAGAAGCTTTCTTT
CASSLGPDREAFF
>NA|NA|TRBJ2-7|14|TRBV21-1
TGTGCCAGCACGGGGACAGCACCTTCCTACGAGCAGTACTTC
CASTGTAPSYEQYF
>NA|TRBD2|TRBJ2-1|16|TRBV2
TGTGCCAGCAATGTGATCGCGGGAGGGGTAAAAAATGAGCAGTTCTTC
CASNVIAGGVKNEQFF
>once|TRBD1|TRBJ1-2|14|TRBV19
TGTGCCAGTAGTATCGGACAGGGGCTCTTTGGCTACACCTTC
CASSIGQGLFGYTF
>NA|NA|TRBJ2-3|16|TRBV28
TGTGCCAGCAGTTTATTGGGGGCCGCCTTCACAGATACGCAGTATTTT
CASSLLGAAFTDTQYF
>NA|NA|TRBJ2-1|15|TRBV7-6
TGTGCCAGCAGCTTCGTTGGGGGAGCGGGTTATGAGCAGTTCTTC
CASSFVGGAGYEQFF
>NA|NA|TRBJ1-1|13|TRBV2
TGTGCCAGCAGTGCGGGACCGCACACTGAAGCTTTCTTT
CASSAGPHTEAFF
>NA|TRBD1|TRBJ2-5|15|TRBV11-2
TGTGCCAGCAGCCTCCCGACAGGGGATGTGGAGACCCAGTACTTC
CASSLPTGDVETQYF
>NA|TRBD2|TRBJ2-7|15|TRBV18
TGTGCCAGCTCACCGGTCACTAGCGGTACCTACGAGCAGTACTTC
CASSPVTSGTYEQYF
>NA|NA|TRBJ1-1|15|TRBV11-2
TGTGCCAGCAGCAAACAGAGGGGGGGCAGGACTGAAGCTTTCTTT
CASSKQRGGRTEAFF
>NA|TRBD1|TRBJ2-4|11|TRBV28
TGTGCCAGCAGTTTTGGGGACAGGCAGTACTTC
CASSFGDRQYF
>NA|TRBD2|TRBJ2-2|14|TRBV6-5
TGTGCCACCTGCCCGGGGGGACGAACCGGGGAGCTGTTTTTT
CATCPGGRTGELFF
>NA|TRBD2|TRBJ2-1|15|TRBV7-2
TGTGCCAGCAGCCCGGGGAGGGCCGACAAAAATGAGCAGTTCTTC
CASSPGRADKNEQFF
>few|NA|TRBJ2-5|14|TRBV28
TGTGCCAGCAGTCGCTCCGGCACCCAAGAGACCCAGTACTTC
CASSRSGTQETQYF